The 8 T cell receptor beta chains in this list originate from one sample, sequenced in a study of T-cell memory formation after mild COVID-19. TCRdb re-analysed the 5' RACE reads in MiXCR, keeping a single row per CDR3 protein. The sample consists of roughly 620,000 distinct CDR3 sequences, over 15% of them appearing once. The sample consisted of PBMCs or a T cell subset sorted from them (not recorded which). The receptors were gathered from an adult woman who had mild COVID-19 (a few samples of this study predate the infection). Cell type and time point are not known.

This clonotype was seen a handful of times. The chain carries TRBV24-1 and TRBJ2-7, with 10 bases identical to TRBD1. CDR1 is KGHDR and CDR2 is SFDVKD in the germline V gene. J gave up 3 bases and V 3 bases, and 4 bases lay outside the gene matches. The CDR3 runs to 15 residues. The CDR3 protein is CATSDRTGGYYEQYF. CDR3 in DNA: TGTGCCACCAGTGATCGGACAGGGGGTTACTACGAGCAGTACTTC.

The chain joins TRBV10-3 to TRBJ1-1; 12 bases match TRBD1. Germline CDR1 ENHRY, CDR2 SYGVKD. The CDR3 runs to 18 residues. With 1 base clipped from V and 4 bases from J, the junction kept 10 bases outside the gene matches. DNA for the CDR3: TGTGCCATCAGTGAGTTTTGGGGACAGGGGGCAAGTAGCACTGAAGCTTTCTTT. Its protein product is CAISEFWGQGASSTEAFF.

This clonotype came up a few times. The rearrangement joins TRBV5-1 to TRBJ2-1; 9 nucleotides agree with TRBD2. CDR3 length: 17 amino acids. V gave up 0 bases and J gave up 4 bases; unmatched junction bases: 8. Germline V gives CDR1 SGHRS, CDR2 YFSETQ. The CDR3 spells CASSLVLAGNDYNEQFF. The CDR3 DNA is TGCGCCAGCAGCTTGGTGCTAGCGGGAAACGATTACAATGAGCAGTTCTTC.

The V and J genes are TRBV29-1 and TRBJ2-3, with D possibly TRBD2 on 5 matching bases. Germline V gene sequence: CDR1 SQVTM, CDR2 ANQGSEA. The CDR3 sequence is 15 residues long. V was pared by 4 bases and J by 2 bases, with 16 bases between. The chain's CDR3 is CSVAPTGEYTDTQYF. CDR3 DNA sequence: TGCAGCGTTGCTCCCACCGGGGAATACACAGATACGCAGTATTTT.

This clonotype was found a few times. The chain combines TRBV27 with TRBJ1-1, with TRBD1 matching over 9 bases. Losses at the gene ends were 4 bases for V and 10 bases for J; bases not matched to a gene: 7. Germline V gene data show CDR1 as MNHEY and CDR2 as SMNVEV (reference sequence). This CDR3 comprises 13 residues. The CDR3 region is CASSSGTGRVAFF. The CDR3 bases are TGTGCCAGCAGTTCGGGGACAGGGCGGGTAGCTTTCTTT.

This chain joins TRBV12-3 or TRBV12-4 and TRBJ2-1; D not resolved. The V and J ends lost 4 bases and 8 bases respectively, with 9 bases between them. The CDR3 is 12 amino acids. DNA for the CDR3: TGTGCCAGCAGTTCCGTGGTGGATGAGCAGTTCTTC. Translation: CASSSVVDEQFF.

This chain uses TRBV5-1 with TRBJ2-3, with D uncertain. The CDR3 is 14 residues long. CDR1 SGHRS and CDR2 YFSETQ come from the germline V gene. The V and J ends lost 4 bases and 6 bases respectively, with 15 bases between them. The CDR3 sequence is CASSRVGVSDTQYF. CDR3 coding DNA: TGCGCCAGCAGCCGGGTCGGCGTGTCTGATACGCAGTATTTT. Looking up the rest from reference TRBV5-1 and TRBJ2-3 gives the full variable domain: KAGVTQTPRYLIKTRGQQVTLSCSPISGHRSVSWYQQTPGQGLQFLFEYFSETQRNKGNFPGRFSGRQFSNSRSEMNVSTLELGDSALYLCASSRVGVSDTQYFGPGTRLTVL.

This clonotype was seen only a few times. The chain links TRBV29-1 to TRBJ1-5; TRBD1 aligns across 8 bases. This CDR3 comprises 12 residues. V shed 4 bases, J shed 4 bases, and the junction held 0 bases outside the gene matches. Germline CDR1 reads SQVTM; CDR2 reads ANQGSEA. The CDR3 sequence: CSVGQGNQPQHF. The CDR3 coding sequence is TGCAGCGTTGGACAGGGGAATCAGCCCCAGCATTTT. Full variable domain (missing parts from reference TRBV29-1 and TRBJ1-5): SAVISQKPSRDICQRGTSLTIQCQVDSQVTMMFWYRQQPGQSLTLIATANQGSEATYESGFVIDKFPISRPNLTFSTLTVSNMSPEDSSIYLCSVGQGNQPQHFGDGTRLSIL.